The 29 T cell receptor beta chains below were found in one sample sequenced in a study of CD8 T cells in Susac syndrome. After extraction with the RNeasy kit, roughly 0.5 to 1 ug of the RNA was reverse transcribed using random hexamers. TCRdb re-derived calls from the immunoSEQ multiplex PCR reads in MiXCR, one entry per CDR3 protein. This sample has around 170,000 distinct CDR3 sequences, with almost 96% found just once. Sequencing input: CD4+ T cells from PBMCs. All receptors derive from a human donor with Susac syndrome.

The chain uses TRBV20-1 and TRBJ1-1, with TRBD1 identical over 10 bases. The germline V gene encodes CDR1 DFQATT and CDR2 SNEGSKA (reference sequence). V shed 0 bases and J 5 bases; nucleotides not matched to a gene: 12. The CDR3 length is 17 residues. The CDR3 DNA reads TGCAGTGCTAGAGAAGGGGGCCGGGACAGGGGAAGGACTGAAGCTTTCTTT. This codes for CSAREGGRDRGRTEAFF.

The chain employs TRBV19 and TRBJ2-5; unclear D gene. Germline CDR1 is LNHDA and CDR2 is SQIVND (reference sequence). Trimming shortened V by 6 bases and J by 1 base, and 9 bases separated the two germline ends. This CDR3 is built from 13 residues. The CDR3 region is CASRTGFQETQYF. CDR3 in DNA: TGTGCCAGTAGAACCGGCTTCCAAGAGACCCAGTACTTC.

The chain combines TRBV20-1 with TRBJ2-3; no reliable D call. The CDR3 has 10 amino acids. V was cut by 3 bases and J by 6 bases, with 4 bases left in between. Germline values: CDR1 DFQATT, CDR2 SNEGSKA (reference sequence). The CDR3 loop is CSASPDTQYF. The CDR3 nucleotides read TGCAGTGCTAGTCCGGATACGCAGTATTTT.

V gene TRBV12-3 or TRBV12-4 combines with J gene TRBJ1-5; D is undetermined. Between the trimmed V and J ends, which lost 6 bases and 3 bases, there was a span of 12 bases. CDR3 length equals 14 residues. The CDR3 DNA sequence: TGTGCCAGCAGAGCCGCGGCAGTCAATCAGCCCCAGCATTTT. Translating gives CASRAAAVNQPQHF.

The chain links TRBV5-1 to TRBJ1-1, with 9 bases identical to TRBD1. From germline, CDR1 is SGHRS and CDR2 YFSETQ. Trimming at V came to 1 base and at J to 1 base, leaving 5 bases not matched to a gene. The CDR3 has 16 amino acids. The CDR3 loop reads CASSLFAGQGNTEAFF. The CDR3 DNA is TGCGCCAGCAGCTTGTTTGCGGGACAGGGGAACACTGAAGCTTTCTTT. The full variable domain, completed using reference TRBV5-1 and TRBJ1-1, is KAGVTQTPRYLIKTRGQQVTLSCSPISGHRSVSWYQQTPGQGLQFLFEYFSETQRNKGNFPGRFSGRQFSNSRSEMNVSTLELGDSALYLCASSLFAGQGNTEAFFGQGTRLTVV.

This clonotype was detected only a few times. V and J are TRBV5-4 and TRBJ1-4; D is undetermined. V was cut by 2 bases and J by 4 bases, with 0 bases left in between. CDR1 and CDR2 from the germline V gene are SGHNT and YYREEE (reference sequence). This CDR3 comprises 11 residues. The CDR3 here is CASSFNEKLFF. The DNA for the CDR3 is TGTGCCAGCAGCTTTAATGAAAAACTGTTTTTT.

The chain employs TRBV5-1 and TRBJ2-3; D remains unclear. This CDR3 comprises 14 residues. V gave up 6 bases and J gave up 1 base, with 12 bases separating them. CDR1 is SGHRS and CDR2 is YFSETQ in the germline V gene. The CDR3 loop reads CASKERSGTDTQYF. In DNA form, the CDR3 reads TGCGCCAGCAAAGAGCGAAGCGGCACAGATACGCAGTATTTT.

The chain recombines TRBV18 with TRBJ2-2, with D perhaps assigned TRBD1 or TRBD2 (6 bases each). The V gene lost 0 bases and the J gene lost 4 bases, with 9 bases spanning the gap. The CDR3 contains 15 residues. CDR1 and CDR2 (germline): KGHSH, LQKENI. DNA for the CDR3: TGTGCCAGCTCACCACCCACGGGGGCCACCGGGGAGCTGTTTTTT. Protein sequence: CASSPPTGATGELFF. Complete variable domain (other parts from reference TRBV18 and TRBJ2-2): NAGVMQNPRHLVRRRGQEARLRCSPMKGHSHVYWYRQLPEEGLKFMVYLQKENIIDESGMPKERFSAEFPKEGPSILRIQQVVRGDSAAYFCASSPPTGATGELFFGEGSRLTVL.

J is TRBJ2-2 and V is TRBV7-2; the D is unclear. This CDR3 comprises 14 residues. Germline loops: CDR1 SGHTA, CDR2 FQGNSA. Trimming left V 4 bases short and J 4 bases short, with 10 bases between. The DNA for the CDR3 is TGTGCCAGCAGCTATGACATCTCCACCGGGGAGCTGTTTTTT. Amino acid sequence: CASSYDISTGELFF.

This chain joins TRBV20-1 and TRBJ2-7, with 8 bases fitting TRBD2. V was pared by 6 bases and J by 6 bases, with 7 bases of the junction left unmatched. The CDR3 loop spans 12 amino acids. CDR1 and CDR2 (germline): DFQATT, SNEGSKA (reference sequence). The CDR3 reads CSATGTRSEQYF. The CDR3 DNA reads TGCAGTGCCACCGGGACTAGGAGCGAGCAGTACTTC.

This clonotype has more than one count but fewer than ten. The chain recombines TRBV29-1 with TRBJ2-1; D remains unclear. The CDR3 runs to 14 residues. Deletions cut 7 bases from V and 0 bases from J, with 13 bases between. The germline gives CDR1 SQVTM, CDR2 ANQGSEA. The CDR3: CSGPYHDSYNEQFF. CDR3 nucleotide sequence: TGCAGCGGCCCGTATCACGACTCCTACAATGAGCAGTTCTTC.

This chain connects TRBV30 to TRBJ2-5, with TRBD2 matching 8 bases. Trimming cost V 2 bases and J 4 bases; bases outside gene matches: 3. The CDR3 runs to 13 residues. The V gene's germline CDR1 is GTSNPN and CDR2 SVGIG (reference sequence). CDR3 sequence (DNA): TGTGCCTGGAGTACGGGGGGGTTAGAGACCCAGTACTTC. Translation: CAWSTGGLETQYF.

This chain links TRBV12-3 or TRBV12-4 with TRBJ1-5; D not certain. V lost 6 bases, J lost 2 bases, and 14 bases lay in between. The CDR3 has 15 residues. The CDR3 loop is CASSPRPRGNQPQHF. In nucleotides, the CDR3 is TGTGCCAGCAGCCCTCGGCCAAGGGGCAATCAGCCCCAGCATTTT.

The rearrangement uses TRBV10-3 and TRBJ2-5; TRBD1 might be the D (6 bases). V lost 6 bases, J lost 4 bases, and 15 bases lay in between. Germline V CDR1 and CDR2: ENHRY, SYGVKD. The CDR3 length is 14 residues. The CDR3 DNA reads as TGTGCCATCAGGGAACAGGGATCCTTAGAGACCCAGTACTTC. This codes for CAIREQGSLETQYF.

The chain is built from TRBV12-5 and TRBJ1-2; 9 nucleotides line up with TRBD1. V was clipped by 5 bases and J by 8 bases; unmatched bases: 6. This CDR3 contains 13 residues. Per the germline V gene, CDR1 is LGHNT and CDR2 is FRNRAP. The CDR3 is CASGTGTGWGYTF. The CDR3 coding sequence is TGTGCTAGTGGTACCGGGACAGGGTGGGGCTACACCTTC.

This clonotype came up once. The chain carries TRBV4-1 and TRBJ2-7; tentative D call: TRBD2 (6 bases). The V gene's germline CDR1 is MGHRA and CDR2 YSYEKL. Trimming removed 4 bases at V and 0 bases at J, with 10 bases between. This CDR3 contains 14 residues. The CDR3 nucleotides are TGCGCCAGCAGCCCTAGCGAGAACTCCTACGAGCAGTACTTC. It codes for CASSPSENSYEQYF.

The rearrangement uses TRBV11-2 and TRBJ2-7; TRBD2 agrees at 12 bases. Per the germline V gene, CDR1 is SGHAT and CDR2 is FQNNGV. The CDR3 has 15 residues. V lost 5 bases to trimming and J lost 7 bases; unmatched junction nucleotides: 9. The CDR3 sequence: CASSLLPLAGGEQYF. The CDR3 nucleotides are TGTGCCAGCAGCCTCCTTCCCCTAGCGGGGGGGGAGCAGTACTTC.

This clonotype was observed a single time. This chain joins TRBV5-4 and TRBJ1-2, with 7 bases that match TRBD1. This CDR3 is built from 14 residues. With 0 bases clipped from V and 4 bases from J, the junction kept 3 bases outside the gene matches. CDR1 and CDR2 from the germline V gene are SGHNT and YYREEE (reference sequence). The CDR3 nucleotides are TGTGCCAGCAGCTTGGCAGGGGGTCTCTATGGCTACACCTTC. The encoded protein is CASSLAGGLYGYTF. Full variable domain (missing parts from reference TRBV5-4 and TRBJ1-2): ETGVTQSPTHLIKTRGQQVTLRCSSQSGHNTVSWYQQALGQGPQFIFQYYREEENGRGNFPPRFSGLQFPNYSSELNVNALELDDSALYLCASSLAGGLYGYTFGSGTRLTVV.

This chain uses TRBV30 with TRBJ1-4; 9 bases fit TRBD1. This CDR3 is 14 amino acids long. J gave up 5 bases and V 4 bases, and 5 bases lay outside the gene matches. Germline V gives CDR1 GTSNPN, CDR2 SVGIG (reference sequence). CDR3 bases: TGTGCCTGGACAAGACAGGGGGACAATGAAAAACTGTTTTTT. Protein sequence: CAWTRQGDNEKLFF.

The chain recombines TRBV5-4 with TRBJ2-3, with 10 bases lining up with TRBD2. The CDR3 is 16 residues long. V lost 0 bases, J lost 4 bases, and 5 bases stayed unmatched. CDR1 is SGHNT and CDR2 is YYREEE in the germline V gene (reference sequence). The CDR3 nucleotides are TGTGCCAGCAGCTTGGCCAAGGGGACTAGCGCAGATACGCAGTATTTT. The encoded protein is CASSLAKGTSADTQYF.

The V and J genes are TRBV20-1 and TRBJ1-5; D is perhaps TRBD1 (6 bases). Germline values: CDR1 DFQATT, CDR2 SNEGSKA (reference sequence). The CDR3 covers 15 residues. V lost 4 bases and J 1 base, leaving 14 bases between the germline ends. CDR3 sequence: CSATLRTVSNQPQHF. Here the CDR3 DNA reads TGCAGTGCTACTCTGAGGACAGTAAGCAATCAGCCCCAGCATTTT.

The chain has TRBV5-1 and TRBJ2-3, with D unclear. From germline, CDR1 is SGHRS and CDR2 YFSETQ. The CDR3 contains 15 residues. V gave up 4 bases and J gave up 2 bases, with 14 bases separating them. The CDR3 here is CASSLAGVSTDTQYF. The CDR3 DNA follows: TGCGCCAGCAGCCTCGCAGGAGTTTCCACAGATACGCAGTATTTT.

V usage is TRBV20-1 and J usage is TRBJ2-5, with TRBD2 identical over 16 bases. V shed 5 bases, J shed 4 bases, and the junction held 7 bases outside the gene matches. The CDR3 is made up of 16 amino acids. The germline CDR1 and CDR2 sequences are DFQATT and SNEGSKA (reference sequence). The CDR3 nucleotides read TGCAGTGCTCGAGGGGGGACTAGCGGGGGGGCAGAGACCCAGTACTTC. Its translation is CSARGGTSGGAETQYF.

This chain joins TRBV3-1 and TRBJ2-1; 8 bases are a match to TRBD1. The CDR3 has 15 amino acids. Germline lookup yields CDR1 LGHDT and CDR2 YNNKEL (reference sequence). The V gene end was trimmed by 4 bases and the J gene end by 9 bases; junction bases not matched to a gene: 11. The DNA for the CDR3 is TGTGCCAGCAGCCCTCACAGGGGGTTGACGATTGAGCAGTTCTTC. This encodes CASSPHRGLTIEQFF.

The CDR3 spells CATRTGNPTNEKLFF. CDR3 bases: TGTGCCACAAGGACAGGGAACCCTACTAATGAAAAACTGTTTTTT. The rearrangement uses TRBV15 and TRBJ1-4; 8 bases map to TRBD1. CDR1 LNHNV and CDR2 YYDKDF come from the germline V gene (reference sequence). The CDR3 runs 15 residues. Trimming removed 9 bases from V and 2 bases from J; junction bases left unmatched: 8.

J is TRBJ2-2 and V is TRBV20-1; D is possibly TRBD2 (6 bases). CDR1 is DFQATT and CDR2 is SNEGSKA in the germline V gene (reference sequence). This CDR3 contains 14 residues. With 7 bases removed from V and 0 bases from J, the gap between germline ends came to 12 bases. The CDR3 is CSVQPGANTGELFF. The CDR3, as DNA: TGCAGTGTTCAGCCGGGGGCGAACACCGGGGAGCTGTTTTTT.

This sequence joins TRBV7-9 and TRBJ2-3; D unclear. CDR1 SEHNR and CDR2 FQNEAQ come from the germline V gene (reference sequence). The CDR3 is 13 residues long. Trimming stripped 10 bases from V and 5 bases from J, with 16 bases between. Here the CDR3 reads CANLEPSRDTQYF. The CDR3 region has the DNA TGTGCCAACCTGGAGCCCAGTAGAGATACGCAGTATTTT.

This clonotype was seen just once. The rearrangement links TRBV7-9 to TRBJ2-1; no firm D call. Trimming took 7 bases from V and 8 from J, leaving 9 bases between them. CDR1 is SEHNR, CDR2 FQNEAQ, per germline (reference sequence). The CDR3 sequence is 11 residues long. The CDR3 nucleotides are TGTGCCAGCACCCCGGCTTATGAGCAGTTCTTC. Its protein product is CASTPAYEQFF.

The chain recombines TRBV6-6 with TRBJ1-1, with a possible D match to TRBD1 (5 bases). CDR1 is MNHNY, CDR2 SVGAGI, per germline (reference sequence). V shed 6 bases and J shed 7 bases, with 15 bases lying between them. The CDR3 sequence is 13 residues long. The CDR3 bases are TGTGCCAGCAGCCGGACGGAGGACAATGAAGCTTTCTTT. It specifies CASSRTEDNEAFF.